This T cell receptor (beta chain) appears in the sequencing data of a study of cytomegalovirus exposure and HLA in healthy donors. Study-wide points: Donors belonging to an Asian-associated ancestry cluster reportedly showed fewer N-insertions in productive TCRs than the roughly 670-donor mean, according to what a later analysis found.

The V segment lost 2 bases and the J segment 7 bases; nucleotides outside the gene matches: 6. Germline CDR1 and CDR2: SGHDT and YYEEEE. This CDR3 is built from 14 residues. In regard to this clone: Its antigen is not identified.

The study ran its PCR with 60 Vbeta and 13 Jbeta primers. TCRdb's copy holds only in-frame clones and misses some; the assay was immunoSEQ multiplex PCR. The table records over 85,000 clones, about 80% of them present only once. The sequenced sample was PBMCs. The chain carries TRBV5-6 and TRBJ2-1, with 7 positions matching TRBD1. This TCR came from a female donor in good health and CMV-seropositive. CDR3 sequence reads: CASSFRQGVNEQFF. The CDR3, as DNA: TGTGCCAGCAGCTTTCGACAGGGCGTGAATGAGCAGTTCTTC.